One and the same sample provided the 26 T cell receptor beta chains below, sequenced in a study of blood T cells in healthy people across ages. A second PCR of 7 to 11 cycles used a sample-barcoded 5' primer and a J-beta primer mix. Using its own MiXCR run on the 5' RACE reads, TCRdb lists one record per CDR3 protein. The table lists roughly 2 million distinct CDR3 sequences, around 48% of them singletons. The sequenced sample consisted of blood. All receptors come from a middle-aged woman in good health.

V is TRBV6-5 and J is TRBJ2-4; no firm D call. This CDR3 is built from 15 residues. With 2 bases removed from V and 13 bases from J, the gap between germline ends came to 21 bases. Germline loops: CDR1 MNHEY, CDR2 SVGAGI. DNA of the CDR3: TGTGCCAGCAGTTACACCATAGGGCAACTCAATGAGCAGTACTTC. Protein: CASSYTIGQLNEQYF.

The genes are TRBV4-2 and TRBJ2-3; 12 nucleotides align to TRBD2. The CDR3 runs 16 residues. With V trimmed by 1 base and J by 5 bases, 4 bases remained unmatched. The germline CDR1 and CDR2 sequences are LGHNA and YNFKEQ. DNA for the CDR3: TGTGCCAGCAGCCAAGGCGCTAGCGGGGGGGGAGATACGCAGTATTTT. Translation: CASSQGASGGGDTQYF.

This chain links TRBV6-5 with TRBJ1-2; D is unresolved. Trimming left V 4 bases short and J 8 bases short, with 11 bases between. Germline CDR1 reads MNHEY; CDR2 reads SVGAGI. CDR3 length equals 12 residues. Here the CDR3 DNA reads TGTGCCAGCAGTTCCCCTTCCCTAGGCTACACCTTC. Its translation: CASSSPSLGYTF.

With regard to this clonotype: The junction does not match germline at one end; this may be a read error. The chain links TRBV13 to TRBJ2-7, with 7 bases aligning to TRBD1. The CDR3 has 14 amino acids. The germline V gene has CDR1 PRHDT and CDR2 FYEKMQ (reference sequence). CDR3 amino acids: CASSLGQRSYGQYF. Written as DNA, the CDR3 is TGTGCCAGTAGCCTGGGACAGCGGTCGTACGGGCAGTACTTC.

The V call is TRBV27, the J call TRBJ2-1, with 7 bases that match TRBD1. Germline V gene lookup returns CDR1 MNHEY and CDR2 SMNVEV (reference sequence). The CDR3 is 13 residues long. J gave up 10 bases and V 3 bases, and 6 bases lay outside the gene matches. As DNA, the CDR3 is TGTGCCAGCAGTTTGGACAGGTACTACGAGCAGTTCTTC. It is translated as CASSLDRYYEQFF.

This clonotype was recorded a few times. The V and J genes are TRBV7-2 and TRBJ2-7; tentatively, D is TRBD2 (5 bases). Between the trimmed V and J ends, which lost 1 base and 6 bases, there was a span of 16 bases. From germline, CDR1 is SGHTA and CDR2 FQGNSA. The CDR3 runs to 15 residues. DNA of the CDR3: TGTGCCAGCAGCTTAGAAGTAGGACTTAACGGCGAGCAGTACTTC. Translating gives CASSLEVGLNGEQYF.

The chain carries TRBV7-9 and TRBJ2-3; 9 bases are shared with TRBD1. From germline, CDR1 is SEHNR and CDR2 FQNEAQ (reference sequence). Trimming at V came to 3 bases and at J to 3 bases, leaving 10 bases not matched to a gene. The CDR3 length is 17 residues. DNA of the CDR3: TGTGCCAGCAGCTTTTTTCCGGGACAGGGAGGAACAGATACGCAGTATTTT. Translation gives CASSFFPGQGGTDTQYF.

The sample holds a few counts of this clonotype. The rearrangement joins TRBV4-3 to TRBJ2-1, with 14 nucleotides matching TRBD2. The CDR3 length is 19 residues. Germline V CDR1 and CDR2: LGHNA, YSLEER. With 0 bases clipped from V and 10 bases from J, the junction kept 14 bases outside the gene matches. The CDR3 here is CASSQDEGTSGGRTDEQFF. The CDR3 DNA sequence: TGCGCCAGCAGCCAAGATGAAGGGACTAGCGGGGGTAGGACAGACGAGCAGTTCTTC.

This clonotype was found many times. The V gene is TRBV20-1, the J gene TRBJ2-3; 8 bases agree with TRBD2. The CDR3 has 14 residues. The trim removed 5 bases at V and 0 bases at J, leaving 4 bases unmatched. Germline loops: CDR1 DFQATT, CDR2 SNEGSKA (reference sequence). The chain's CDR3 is CSAPRGGSTDTQYF. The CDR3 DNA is TGCAGTGCTCCCCGGGGGGGTAGCACAGATACGCAGTATTTT.

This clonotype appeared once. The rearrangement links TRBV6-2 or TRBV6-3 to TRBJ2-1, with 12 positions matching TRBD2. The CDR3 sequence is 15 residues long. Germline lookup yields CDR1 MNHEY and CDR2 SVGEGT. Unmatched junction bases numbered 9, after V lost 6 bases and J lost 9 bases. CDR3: CASRTLAGGAGEQFF. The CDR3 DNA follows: TGTGCCAGCAGGACCCTAGCGGGGGGGGCGGGTGAGCAGTTCTTC.

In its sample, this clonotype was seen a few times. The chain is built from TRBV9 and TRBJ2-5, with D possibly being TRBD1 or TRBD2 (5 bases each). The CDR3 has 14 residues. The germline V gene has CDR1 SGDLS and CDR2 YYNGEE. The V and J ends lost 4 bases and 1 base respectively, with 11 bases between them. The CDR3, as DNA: TGTGCCAGCAGCACGGGACGAGCCCAAGAGACCCAGTACTTC. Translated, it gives CASSTGRAQETQYF.

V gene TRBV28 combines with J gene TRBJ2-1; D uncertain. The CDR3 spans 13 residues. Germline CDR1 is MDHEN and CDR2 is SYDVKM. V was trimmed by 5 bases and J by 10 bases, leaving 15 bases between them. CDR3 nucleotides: TGTGCCAGCAGTCCGATAGTTTTAGGGGAGCAGTTCTTC. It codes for CASSPIVLGEQFF.

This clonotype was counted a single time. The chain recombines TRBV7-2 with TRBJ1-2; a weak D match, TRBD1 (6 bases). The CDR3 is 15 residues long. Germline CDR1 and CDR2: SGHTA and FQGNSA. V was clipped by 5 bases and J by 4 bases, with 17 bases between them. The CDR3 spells CASSPQQGLSYGYTF. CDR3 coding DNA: TGTGCCAGCAGCCCCCAACAGGGTCTCAGCTATGGCTACACCTTC.

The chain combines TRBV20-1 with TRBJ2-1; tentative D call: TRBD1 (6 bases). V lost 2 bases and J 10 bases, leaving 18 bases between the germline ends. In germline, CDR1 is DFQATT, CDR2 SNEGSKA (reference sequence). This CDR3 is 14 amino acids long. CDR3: CSARPGVVIWEQFF. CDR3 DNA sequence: TGCAGTGCTAGACCAGGGGTCGTGATATGGGAGCAGTTCTTC.

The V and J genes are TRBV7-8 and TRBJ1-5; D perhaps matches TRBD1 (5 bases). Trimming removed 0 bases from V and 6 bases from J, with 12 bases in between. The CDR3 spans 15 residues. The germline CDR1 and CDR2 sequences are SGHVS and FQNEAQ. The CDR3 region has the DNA TGTGCCAGCAGCTTAGCCGCGCAGGGAGGTCAGCCCCAGCATTTT. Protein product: CASSLAAQGGQPQHF.

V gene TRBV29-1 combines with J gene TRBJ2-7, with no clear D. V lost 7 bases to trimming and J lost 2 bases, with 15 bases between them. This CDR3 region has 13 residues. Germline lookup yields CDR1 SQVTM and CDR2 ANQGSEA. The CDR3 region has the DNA TGCAGCGCCCTTGCAGGAACGACCTACGAGCAGTACTTC. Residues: CSALAGTTYEQYF.

The DNA of the CDR3 is TGTGCCAGCAGCTTATCCAGGGATGCCGATACGCAGTATTTT. Its protein product is CASSLSRDADTQYF. This chain joins TRBV7-3 and TRBJ2-3; a weak D match, TRBD1 (5 bases). Trimming shortened V by 2 bases and J by 6 bases, and 12 bases separated the two germline ends. Germline CDR1 reads SGHTA; CDR2 reads FQGTGA. The CDR3 length is 14 residues. The entire variable domain, with the rest obtained from reference TRBV7-3 and TRBJ2-3, is as follows: GAGVSQTPSNKVTEKGKYVELRCDPISGHTALYWYRQSLGQGPEFLIYFQGTGAADDSGLPNDRFFAVRPEGSVSTLKIQRTERGDSAVYLCASSLSRDADTQYFGPGTRLTVL.

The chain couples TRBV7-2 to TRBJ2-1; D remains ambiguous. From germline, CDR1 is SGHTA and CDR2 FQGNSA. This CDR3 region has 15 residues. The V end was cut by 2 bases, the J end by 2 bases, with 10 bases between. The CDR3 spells CASSLFDQAYNEQFF. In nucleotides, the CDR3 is TGTGCCAGCAGCTTATTCGACCAGGCCTACAATGAGCAGTTCTTC.

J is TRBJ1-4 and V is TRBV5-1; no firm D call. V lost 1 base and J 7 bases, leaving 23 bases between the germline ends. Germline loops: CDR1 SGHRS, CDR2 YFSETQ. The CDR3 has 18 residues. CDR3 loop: CASSLLGRAGQFSEKLFF. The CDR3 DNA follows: TGCGCCAGCAGCTTGTTGGGCCGGGCGGGTCAGTTTAGTGAAAAACTGTTTTTT.

CDR3 residues: CSVRTPIKIDTQYF. DNA for the CDR3: TGCAGCGTCCGGACGCCTATAAAGATAGATACGCAGTATTTT. The J gene is TRBJ2-3, the V gene TRBV29-1; unclear D gene. In germline, CDR1 is SQVTM, CDR2 ANQGSEA. Trimming removed 6 bases at V and 5 bases at J, with 18 bases between. This CDR3 has 14 residues.

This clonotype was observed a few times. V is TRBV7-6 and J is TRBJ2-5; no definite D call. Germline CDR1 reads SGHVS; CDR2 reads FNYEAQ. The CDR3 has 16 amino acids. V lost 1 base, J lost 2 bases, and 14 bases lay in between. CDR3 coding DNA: TGTGCCAGCAGCTTAGGGATGACGGCTGGACAAGAGACCCAGTACTTC. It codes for CASSLGMTAGQETQYF.

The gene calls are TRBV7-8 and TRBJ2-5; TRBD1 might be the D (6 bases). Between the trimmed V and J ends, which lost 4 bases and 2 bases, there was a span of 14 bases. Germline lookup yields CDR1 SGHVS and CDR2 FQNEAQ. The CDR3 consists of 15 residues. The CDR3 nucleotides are TGTGCCAGCAGCTCCTACGGGACATCTCAAGAGACCCAGTACTTC. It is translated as CASSSYGTSQETQYF.

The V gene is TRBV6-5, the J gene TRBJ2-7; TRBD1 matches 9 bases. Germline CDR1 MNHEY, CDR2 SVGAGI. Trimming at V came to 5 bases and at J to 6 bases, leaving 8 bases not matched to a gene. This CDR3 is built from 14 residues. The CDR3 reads CASSHGQGLLEQYF. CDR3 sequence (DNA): TGTGCCAGCAGTCATGGACAGGGGCTGCTCGAGCAGTACTTC.

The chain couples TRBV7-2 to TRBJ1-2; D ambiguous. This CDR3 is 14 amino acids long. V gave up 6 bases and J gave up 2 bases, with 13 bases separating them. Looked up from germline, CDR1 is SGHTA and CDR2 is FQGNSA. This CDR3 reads CASSDFLANYGYTF. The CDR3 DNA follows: TGTGCCAGCAGTGACTTCTTGGCCAACTATGGCTACACCTTC.

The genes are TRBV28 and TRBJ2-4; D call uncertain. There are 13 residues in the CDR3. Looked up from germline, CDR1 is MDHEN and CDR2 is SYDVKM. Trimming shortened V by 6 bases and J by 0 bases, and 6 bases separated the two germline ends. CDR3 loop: CASRPPAKNIQYF. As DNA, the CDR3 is TGTGCCAGCAGACCCCCAGCCAAAAACATTCAGTACTTC.

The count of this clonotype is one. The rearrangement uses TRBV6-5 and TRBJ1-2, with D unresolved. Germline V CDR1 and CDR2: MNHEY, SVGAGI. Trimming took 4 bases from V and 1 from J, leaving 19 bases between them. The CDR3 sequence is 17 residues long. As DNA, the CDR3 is TGTGCCAGCAGTTCTGCGGGAACTCCAACACTTAACTATGGCTACACCTTC. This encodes CASSSAGTPTLNYGYTF.